This T cell receptor (beta chain) was found in a study of identical twins. Study conclusions and caveats: Insertions were reduced in abundant cord blood beta clonotypes but not in memory repertoires. With monozygotic twins, out-of-frame TCR alpha sharing exceeded what models estimated. For zero-insertion analyses, partial confounding could come from invariant MAIT and iNKT cells.

V trimming: 10 bases; J trimming: 2 bases; junction bases outside the gene matches: 8. This CDR3 contains 13 residues. Germline V lookup: CDR1 ENHRY, CDR2 SYGVKD. This clonotype was seen a handful of times. The antigen remains unidentified. MiXCR, applied by TCRdb to the 5' RACE reads, yields one record per CDR3 protein. Among roughly 700,000 distinct CDR3 sequences listed, under 9% were seen once. The sample was also reused in another study, on yellow fever vaccine responses in identical twins.

The receptor was derived from a woman in her late teens or twenties in good health. The sequencing input was PBMCs. The rearrangement uses TRBV10-3 and TRBJ2-7; 7 nucleotides line up with TRBD1. The CDR3 DNA reads TGTGCCACCGCAGGACAGGACCCCTACGAGCAGTACTTC. Translating gives CATAGQDPYEQYF.